The 23 T cell receptor beta chains reported below all come from one sample, sequenced in a study of cytomegalovirus exposure and HLA in healthy donors. The PCR made use of 60 Vbeta and 13 Jbeta primers. Sequencing used immunoSEQ multiplex PCR; TCRdb keeps in-frame clones, though not all of them. This sample carries around 190,000 clones, 79% of them seen once, and the ten largest clones take around 1.6%. The sequenced sample consisted of PBMCs. The receptors shown here come from a woman between 18 and 29 years old in good health and CMV-seronegative.

The V gene is TRBV5-8, the J gene TRBJ2-7; TRBD2 might be the D (5 bases). Germline lookup yields CDR1 SGHTS and CDR2 YDEGEE. The CDR3 extends over 16 amino acids. V was pared by 4 bases and J by 3 bases, with 20 bases between. Here the CDR3 reads CASSGRVSVGSYEQYF. CDR3 bases: TGTGCCAGCAGCGGGCGAGTATCAGTAGGGAGCTACGAGCAGTACTTC.

The CDR3 coding sequence is TGTGCCAGCAGCGACAAAACCCGACTAGCGGGTGGGAGGGATGAGCAGTTCTTC. Protein sequence: CASSDKTRLAGGRDEQFF. This chain joins TRBV13 and TRBJ2-1, with TRBD2 matching over 10 bases. The J segment lost 8 bases and the V segment lost 5 bases, leaving 18 bases of the junction unmatched. Germline V CDR1 and CDR2: PRHDT, FYEKMQ (reference sequence). The CDR3 consists of 18 residues.

The V gene is TRBV7-9, the J gene TRBJ2-3; weak D call: TRBD2 (5 bases). With 3 bases removed from V and 0 bases from J, the gap between germline ends came to 10 bases. CDR3 size: 15 residues. Germline CDR1 reads SEHNR; CDR2 reads FQNEAQ (reference sequence). The CDR3 spells CASSFEGSSTDTQYF. CDR3 nucleotides: TGTGCCAGCAGCTTTGAGGGCAGCAGCACAGATACGCAGTATTTT.

V is TRBV7-9 and J is TRBJ1-5; D gene unclear. Deletions cut 5 bases from V and 6 bases from J, with 8 bases between. Per germline, CDR1 SEHNR and CDR2 FQNEAQ (reference sequence). The CDR3 runs to 12 residues. The CDR3 region has the DNA TGTGCCAGCAGCCTTGGGAGTCAGCCCCAGCATTTT. Translating it yields CASSLGSQPQHF.

The J gene is TRBJ2-1, the V gene TRBV4-3; D possibly corresponds to TRBD1 (6 bases). Germline V gene lookup returns CDR1 LGHNA and CDR2 YSLEER. Trimming shortened V by 2 bases and J by 10 bases, and 15 bases separated the two germline ends. The CDR3 covers 14 residues. The CDR3 spells CASSQTSGVREQFF. DNA of the CDR3: TGCGCCAGCAGCCAAACCTCAGGGGTTCGGGAGCAGTTCTTC.

The J gene is TRBJ1-6, the V gene TRBV19; TRBD1 agrees at 7 bases. The V segment lost 5 bases and the J segment 7 bases; nucleotides outside the gene matches: 14. Germline V gene sequence: CDR1 LNHDA, CDR2 SQIVND (reference sequence). The CDR3 has 17 amino acids. CDR3 coding DNA: TGTGCCAGTAGTCTCCTCGGAAACAGGGGAACCAATTCACCCCTCCACTTT. Encoded protein: CASSLLGNRGTNSPLHF.

This CDR3 reads CASSLFQGSQETQYF. CDR3 nucleotide sequence: TGTGCCAGCAGTTTATTTCAGGGAAGCCAAGAGACCCAGTACTTC. V and J are TRBV28 and TRBJ2-5; D might be TRBD1 (5 bases). Germline CDR1 and CDR2: MDHEN and SYDVKM. Deletions cut 1 base from V and 1 base from J, with 10 bases between. This CDR3 spans 15 amino acids.

In this sample, this clone turned up a few times. The J gene is TRBJ1-1, the V gene TRBV7-6; 7 nucleotides match TRBD1. The CDR3 length is 14 residues. V was clipped by 2 bases and J by 2 bases; unmatched bases: 2. Per germline, CDR1 SGHVS and CDR2 FNYEAQ. CDR3 in DNA: TGTGCCAGCAGCTTAAGGGGGCCTAACACTGAAGCTTTCTTT. Its translation: CASSLRGPNTEAFF.

The chain is built from TRBV7-8 and TRBJ1-6; no definite D call. This CDR3 comprises 15 residues. The V and J ends lost 5 bases and 5 bases respectively, with 13 bases between them. The V gene's germline CDR1 is SGHVS and CDR2 FQNEAQ. DNA for the CDR3: TGTGCCAGCAGCCTCCGGGTCATAAATAATTCACCCCTCCACTTT. It is translated as CASSLRVINNSPLHF.

The rearrangement links TRBV19 to TRBJ2-2; D is ambiguous. This CDR3 spans 12 amino acids. Trimming cost V 10 bases and J 4 bases, with 10 bases left between them. Germline V gene sequence: CDR1 LNHDA, CDR2 SQIVND (reference sequence). The CDR3 nucleotides are TGTGCCATTGCCCGGTCCACCGGGGAGCTGTTTTTT. This sequence encodes CAIARSTGELFF.

This clone has only one observation. The gene calls are TRBV4-3 and TRBJ2-5; 9 bases map to TRBD2. The last part of the DNA fits TRBJ2-7 better; the J call may be wrong. The CDR3 spans 15 residues. Germline CDR1 and CDR2: LGHNA and YSLEER. The CDR3 reads CASSLGLAGLYEQYF. Here the CDR3 DNA reads TGCGCCAGCAGCCTCGGGCTAGCGGGATTGTACGAGCAGTACTTC.

The V gene is TRBV19, the J gene TRBJ1-2; 7 bases fit TRBD1. Germline CDR1 and CDR2: LNHDA and SQIVND (reference sequence). The CDR3 contains 15 residues. Trimming cost V 6 bases and J 3 bases; bases outside gene matches: 10. This CDR3 is CASRERDRTYYGYTF. The CDR3 nucleotides are TGTGCCAGTAGGGAGAGGGACAGAACTTACTATGGCTACACCTTC.

The gene calls are TRBV6-5 and TRBJ2-2, with TRBD2 as a possible D gene (6 bases). CDR3 size: 15 residues. Per germline, CDR1 MNHEY and CDR2 SVGAGI. Trimming took off 7 bases at V and 0 bases at J, with 12 bases between the two ends. The CDR3 DNA is TGTGCCAGCATTCGGGACTCATCGAACACCGGGGAGCTGTTTTTT. As protein: CASIRDSSNTGELFF.

V is TRBV18 and J is TRBJ2-5; 12 nucleotides align to TRBD2. The CDR3 consists of 15 residues. V was pared by 4 bases and J by 2 bases, with 2 bases of the junction left unmatched. Germline loops: CDR1 KGHSH, CDR2 LQKENI. The CDR3 region is CASSRTSGTQETQYF. DNA for the CDR3: TGTGCCAGCTCACGGACTAGCGGGACACAAGAGACCCAGTACTTC.

This clone was counted only a few times. The chain is built from TRBV11-2 and TRBJ1-6; TRBD1 aligns across 7 bases. V lost 3 bases, J lost 9 bases, and 11 bases stayed unmatched. CDR3 length: 16 amino acids. The V gene's germline CDR1 is SGHAT and CDR2 FQNNGV. DNA for the CDR3: TGTGCCAGCAGCTTGTTGATACAGGGGTGGAGTTCACCCCTCCACTTT. Protein sequence: CASSLLIQGWSSPLHF.

This clone was recorded once. The V gene is TRBV19, the J gene TRBJ2-2, with 7 bases that match TRBD2. The CDR3 sequence is 15 residues long. V gave up 0 bases and J gave up 6 bases; unmatched junction bases: 4. CDR1 LNHDA and CDR2 SQIVND come from the germline V gene (reference sequence). DNA of the CDR3: TGTGCCAGTAGTATAGATCCGGGGGGAGCCGGGGAGCTGTTTTTT. Protein product: CASSIDPGGAGELFF.

CDR3 DNA sequence: TGCGCCAGCAGTGAGTCTGGCGGCGTTCCCTTGGAGCAGTACTTC. Translated, it gives CASSESGGVPLEQYF. The chain employs TRBV10-1 and TRBJ2-7; D gene ambiguous. There are 15 residues in the CDR3. Trimming took 0 bases from V and 7 from J, leaving 16 bases between them. Germline assignment: CDR1 WNHNN and CDR2 SYGVQD (reference sequence).

This chain links TRBV2 with TRBJ1-5; D is unclear. Germline V CDR1 and CDR2: SNHLY, FYNNEI. This CDR3 comprises 15 residues. Between the trimmed V and J ends, which lost 5 bases and 1 base, there was a span of 12 bases. The chain's CDR3 is CASSRHLASNQPQHF. The DNA for the CDR3 is TGTGCCAGCAGTAGACACCTCGCAAGCAATCAGCCCCAGCATTTT.

In this sample, this clone turned up a few times. The V and J genes are TRBV9 and TRBJ1-1; 9 nucleotides line up with TRBD1. The CDR3 length is 14 residues. Looked up from germline, CDR1 is SGDLS and CDR2 is YYNGEE. V was clipped by 4 bases and J by 10 bases; unmatched bases: 11. The CDR3 bases are TGTGCCAGCAGCCCTCGGGACAGGGAAAGTTTAGCTTTCTTT. It specifies CASSPRDRESLAFF.

The chain has TRBV19 and TRBJ2-2, with D possibly TRBD2 on 6 matching bases. CDR1 and CDR2 from the germline V gene are LNHDA and SQIVND (reference sequence). V was trimmed by 8 bases and J by 1 base, leaving 14 bases between them. The CDR3 contains 15 residues. The CDR3 DNA follows: TGTGCCAGTTTCCCTTCGGGGGTGAACACCGGGGAGCTGTTTTTT. It encodes CASFPSGVNTGELFF.

The rearrangement links TRBV7-9 to TRBJ2-5; D call uncertain. V lost 5 bases and J lost 2, with 9 bases in between. This CDR3 is 13 amino acids long. In germline, CDR1 is SEHNR, CDR2 FQNEAQ (reference sequence). The CDR3 protein is CASSPREQETQYF. CDR3 nucleotide sequence: TGTGCCAGCAGCCCCCGCGAACAAGAGACCCAGTACTTC.

This clone was observed a single time. J is TRBJ1-6 and V is TRBV5-1; 7 bases are a match to TRBD1. The germline V gene encodes CDR1 SGHRS and CDR2 YFSETQ. This CDR3 is built from 17 residues. The V gene end was trimmed by 3 bases and the J gene end by 4 bases; junction bases not matched to a gene: 10. CDR3: CASSSTDRTLYNSPLHF. The CDR3 coding sequence is TGCGCCAGCAGCTCCACGGACAGGACCTTATATAATTCACCCCTCCACTTT.

J is TRBJ1-2 and V is TRBV7-2; possible D gene TRBD1, 6 bases. This CDR3 region has 15 residues. Per germline, CDR1 SGHTA and CDR2 FQGNSA. Trimming removed 3 bases from V and 5 bases from J, with 16 bases in between. The CDR3 sequence is CASSFNRDISYGYTF. CDR3 sequence (DNA): TGTGCCAGCAGCTTCAATCGGGACATCAGTTATGGCTACACCTTC.